The 7 T cell receptor beta chains listed next were all sequenced from one sample in a study of CD8+CD57+ T cells in acquired aplastic anemia. TCR beta VDJ and CDR3 were profiled, and genomic DNA was the template. One entry per CDR3 protein results from TCRdb running MiXCR on the reads. The sample carries hundreds of thousands of distinct CDR3 sequences, just under 70% recorded once. Sequencing was done on a sample of sorted CD4+, CD8+, or CD8+CD57+ T cells (not recorded which) from PBMCs. The receptors shown here come from a human donor in good health, serving as a control.

With respect to this clonotype: Since no conserved phenylalanine or tryptophan closes the CDR3, a read error is the likely cause. The limits of the CDR3 on the DNA are not certain, so only TCRdb's listed CDR3 is given. The chain couples TRBV7-2 to TRBJ1-1. CDR1 is SGHTA, CDR2 FQGNSA, per germline. The CDR3 sequence runs 11 residues, both termini included. CDR3 residues: CAIEGGTRGLL.

V gene TRBV29-1 combines with J gene TRBJ2-7; 7 bases match TRBD1. Germline CDR1 reads SQVTM; CDR2 reads ANQGSEA. V dropped 2 bases and J dropped 5; count of bases not matched to a gene: 12. The CDR3 is made up of 15 amino acids. CDR3 loop: CSVEMGTTGDHEQYF. CDR3 DNA: TGCAGCGTTGAAATGGGGACCACAGGGGACCACGAGCAGTACTTC.

The chain has TRBV9 and TRBJ1-4; no firm D call. The germline V gene has CDR1 SGDLS and CDR2 YYNGEE. V lost 0 bases to trimming and J lost 4 bases, with 7 bases between them. This CDR3 spans 14 amino acids. CDR3 DNA: TGTGCCAGCAGCGTAGGGGAAGATAATGAAAAACTGTTTTTT. Encoded protein: CASSVGEDNEKLFF.

V is TRBV20-1 and J is TRBJ2-3; TRBD1 agrees at 8 bases. Germline V lookup: CDR1 DFQATT, CDR2 SNEGSKA (reference sequence). The V and J ends lost 6 bases and 5 bases, in that order; junction bases with no gene match: 13. The CDR3 consists of 15 residues. CDR3 bases: TGCAGTGCCCGGACAGGGTTCACTGAAGAAGATACGCAGTATTTT. Translating gives CSARTGFTEEDTQYF.

The chain combines TRBV20-1 with TRBJ2-1; D gene uncertain. Germline V CDR1 and CDR2: DFQATT, SNEGSKA (reference sequence). The ends were cut back, 3 bases at V and 4 bases at J, with 10 bases in the middle. The CDR3 length is 13 residues. CDR3 protein: CSARRTEYNEQFF. CDR3 sequence (DNA): TGCAGTGCTAGGAGAACGGAATACAATGAGCAGTTCTTC.

This clonotype was seen at least ten times. The genes are TRBV11-2 and TRBJ2-6; maybe TRBD1 (5 bases). The CDR3 consists of 16 residues. Trimming took 3 bases from V and 0 from J, leaving 9 bases between them. Germline CDR1 reads SGHAT; CDR2 reads FQNNGV. This CDR3 is CASSFRQNSGANVLTF. CDR3 in DNA: TGTGCCAGCAGCTTCAGACAGAACTCTGGGGCCAACGTCCTGACTTTC.

On this clonotype: One end of the junction varies from germline; a read error may be responsible. The J gene is TRBJ1-2, the V gene TRBV7-2, with D perhaps matching TRBD1 (5 bases). Germline V gives CDR1 SGHTA, CDR2 FQGNSA. CDR3 length equals 16 residues. Written as DNA, the CDR3 is TGTGCCACCAGCAGGGAGGCCGACGTACCCCTCTATGGGTACACCTTC. Its translation is CATSREADVPLYGYTF.